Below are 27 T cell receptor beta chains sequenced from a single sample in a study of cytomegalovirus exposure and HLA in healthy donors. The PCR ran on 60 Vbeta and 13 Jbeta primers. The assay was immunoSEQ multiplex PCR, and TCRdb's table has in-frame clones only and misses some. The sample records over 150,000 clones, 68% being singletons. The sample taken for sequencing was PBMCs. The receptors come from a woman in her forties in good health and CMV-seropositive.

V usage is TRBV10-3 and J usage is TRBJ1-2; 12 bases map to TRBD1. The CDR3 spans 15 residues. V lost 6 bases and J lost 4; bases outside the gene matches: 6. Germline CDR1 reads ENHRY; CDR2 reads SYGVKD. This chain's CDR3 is CAISPGQGASYGYTF. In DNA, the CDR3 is TGTGCCATCAGCCCGGGACAGGGGGCTAGCTATGGCTACACCTTC.

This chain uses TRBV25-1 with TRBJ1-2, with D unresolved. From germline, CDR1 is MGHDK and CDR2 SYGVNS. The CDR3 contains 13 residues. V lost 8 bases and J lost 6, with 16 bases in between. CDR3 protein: CASVGRGIHGYTF. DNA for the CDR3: TGTGCCAGCGTTGGCCGGGGAATACATGGCTACACCTTC.

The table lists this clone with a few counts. CDR3 nucleotides: TGTGCCAGCTCCCGGGATCAAGGGTTCGAGCAGTACTTC. Protein product: CASSRDQGFEQYF. The chain joins TRBV7-2 to TRBJ2-7; a weak D match, TRBD2 (5 bases). Germline V gene sequence: CDR1 SGHTA, CDR2 FQGNSA. The V and J ends lost 8 bases and 6 bases respectively, with 17 bases between them. The CDR3 length is 13 residues.

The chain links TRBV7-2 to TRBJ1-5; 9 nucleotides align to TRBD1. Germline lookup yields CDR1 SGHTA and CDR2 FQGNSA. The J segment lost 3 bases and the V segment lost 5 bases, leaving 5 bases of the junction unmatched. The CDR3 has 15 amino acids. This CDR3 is CASSPGQGVNQPQHF. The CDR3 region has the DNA TGTGCCAGCAGCCCGGGACAGGGTGTCAATCAGCCCCAGCATTTT.

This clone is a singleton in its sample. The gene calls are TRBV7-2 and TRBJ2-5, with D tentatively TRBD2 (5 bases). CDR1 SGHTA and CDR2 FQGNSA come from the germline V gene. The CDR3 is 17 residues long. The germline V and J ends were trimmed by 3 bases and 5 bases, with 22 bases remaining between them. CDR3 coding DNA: TGTGCCAGCAGCTTGCCGAGGGCCGGACCGTTCCTGGAGACCCAGTACTTC. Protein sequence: CASSLPRAGPFLETQYF.

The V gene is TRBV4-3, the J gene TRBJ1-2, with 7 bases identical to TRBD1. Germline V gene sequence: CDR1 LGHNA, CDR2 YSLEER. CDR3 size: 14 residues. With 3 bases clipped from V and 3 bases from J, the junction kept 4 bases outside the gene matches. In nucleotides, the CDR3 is TGCGCCAGCAGCCAGGGGGGACAGTACTATGGCTACACCTTC. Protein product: CASSQGGQYYGYTF.

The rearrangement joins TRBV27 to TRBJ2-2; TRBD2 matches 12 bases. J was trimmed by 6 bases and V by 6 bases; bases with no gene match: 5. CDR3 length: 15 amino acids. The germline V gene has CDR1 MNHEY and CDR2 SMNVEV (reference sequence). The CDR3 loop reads CASSSLAGGPGELFF. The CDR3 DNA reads TGTGCCAGCAGCTCACTAGCGGGAGGTCCCGGGGAGCTGTTTTTT.

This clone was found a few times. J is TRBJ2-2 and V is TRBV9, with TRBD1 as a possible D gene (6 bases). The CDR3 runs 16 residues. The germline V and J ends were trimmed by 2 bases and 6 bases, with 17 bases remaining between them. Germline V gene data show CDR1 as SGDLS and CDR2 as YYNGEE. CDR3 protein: CASSVAPTGVSGELFF. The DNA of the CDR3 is TGTGCCAGCAGCGTCGCCCCGACAGGAGTGTCCGGGGAGCTGTTTTTT.

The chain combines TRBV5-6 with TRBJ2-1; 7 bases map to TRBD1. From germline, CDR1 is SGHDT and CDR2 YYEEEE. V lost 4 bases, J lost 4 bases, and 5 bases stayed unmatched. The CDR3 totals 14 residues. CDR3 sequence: CASSAGTAYNEQFF. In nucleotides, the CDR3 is TGTGCCAGCAGCGCCGGGACAGCTTACAATGAGCAGTTCTTC.

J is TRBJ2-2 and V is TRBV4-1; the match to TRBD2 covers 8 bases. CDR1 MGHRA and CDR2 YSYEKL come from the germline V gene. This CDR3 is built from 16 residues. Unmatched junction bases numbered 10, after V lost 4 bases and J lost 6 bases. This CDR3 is CASSRVGGAMAGELFF. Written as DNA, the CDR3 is TGCGCCAGCAGCCGCGTCGGGGGGGCTATGGCCGGGGAGCTGTTTTTT.

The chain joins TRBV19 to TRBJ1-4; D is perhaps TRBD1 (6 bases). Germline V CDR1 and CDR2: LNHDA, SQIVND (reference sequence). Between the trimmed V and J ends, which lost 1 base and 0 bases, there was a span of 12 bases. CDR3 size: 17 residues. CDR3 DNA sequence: TGTGCCAGTAGTATAGTGGCAGGGGTTACAACTAATGAAAAACTGTTTTTT. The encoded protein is CASSIVAGVTTNEKLFF.

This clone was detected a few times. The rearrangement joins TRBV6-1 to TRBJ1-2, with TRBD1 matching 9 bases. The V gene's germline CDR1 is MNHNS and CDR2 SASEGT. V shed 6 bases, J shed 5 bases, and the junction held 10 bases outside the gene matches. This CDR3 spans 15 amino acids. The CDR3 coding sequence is TGTGCCAGCAGGGAAACCGGGACAGGGCTTTATGGCTACACCTTC. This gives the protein CASRETGTGLYGYTF.

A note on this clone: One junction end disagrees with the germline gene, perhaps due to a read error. CDR3 sequence reads: CASSRVMSAYERYF. Here the CDR3 DNA reads TGCGCCAGCAGCCGGGTGATGTCAGCCTACGAGCGGTACTTC. The rearrangement uses TRBV4-3 and TRBJ2-7; D not resolved. The CDR3 is 14 amino acids. From germline, CDR1 is LGHNA and CDR2 YSLEER.

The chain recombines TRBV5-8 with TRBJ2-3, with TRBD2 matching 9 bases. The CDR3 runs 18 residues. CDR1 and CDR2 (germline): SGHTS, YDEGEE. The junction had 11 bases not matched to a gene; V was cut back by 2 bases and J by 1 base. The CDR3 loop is CASSLDSGGTTGTDTQYF. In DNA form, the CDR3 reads TGTGCCAGCAGCTTAGATAGCGGGGGAACAACGGGCACAGATACGCAGTATTTT. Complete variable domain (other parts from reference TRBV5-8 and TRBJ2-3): EAGVTQSPTHLIKTRGQQATLRCSPISGHTSVYWYQQALGLGLQFLLWYDEGEERNRGNFPPRFSGRQFPNYSSELNVNALELEDSALYLCASSLDSGGTTGTDTQYFGPGTRLTVL.

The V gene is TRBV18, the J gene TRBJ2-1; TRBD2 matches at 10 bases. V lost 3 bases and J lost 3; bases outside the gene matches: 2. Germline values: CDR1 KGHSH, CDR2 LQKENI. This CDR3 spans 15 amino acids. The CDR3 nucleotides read TGTGCCAGCTCACCCGGACTAGCGGACTACAATGAGCAGTTCTTC. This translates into CASSPGLADYNEQFF.

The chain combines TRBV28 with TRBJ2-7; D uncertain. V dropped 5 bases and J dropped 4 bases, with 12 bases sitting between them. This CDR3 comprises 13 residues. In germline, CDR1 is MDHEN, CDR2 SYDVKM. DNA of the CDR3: TGTGCCAGCAGTCCCTCCCGTAAATACGAGCAGTACTTC. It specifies CASSPSRKYEQYF.

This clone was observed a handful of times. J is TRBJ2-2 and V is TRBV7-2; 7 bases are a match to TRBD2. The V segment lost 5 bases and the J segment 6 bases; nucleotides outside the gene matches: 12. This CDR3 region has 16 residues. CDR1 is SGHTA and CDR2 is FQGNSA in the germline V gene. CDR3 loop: CASSPRREARSGELFF. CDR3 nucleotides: TGTGCCAGCAGCCCCCGACGGGAGGCGAGATCCGGGGAGCTGTTTTTT.

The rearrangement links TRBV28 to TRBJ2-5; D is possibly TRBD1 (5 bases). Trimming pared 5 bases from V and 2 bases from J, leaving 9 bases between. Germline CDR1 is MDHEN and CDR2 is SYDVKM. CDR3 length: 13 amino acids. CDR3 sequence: CASSPDRQETQYF. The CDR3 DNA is TGTGCCAGCAGTCCCGACAGACAAGAGACCCAGTACTTC.

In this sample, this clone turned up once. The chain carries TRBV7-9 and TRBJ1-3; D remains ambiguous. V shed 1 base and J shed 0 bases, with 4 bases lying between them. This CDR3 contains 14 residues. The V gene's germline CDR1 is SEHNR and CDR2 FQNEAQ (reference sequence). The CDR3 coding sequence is TGTGCCAGCAGCTTAGACTCCTCTGGAAACACCATATATTTT. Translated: CASSLDSSGNTIYF.

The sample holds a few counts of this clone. The CDR3 loop reads CASSPGQGGYEQYF. Written as DNA, the CDR3 is TGTGCCAGCAGCCCAGGACAGGGAGGGTACGAGCAGTACTTC. J is TRBJ2-7 and V is TRBV5-4; a possible D gene is TRBD1 (8 bases). V lost 4 bases to trimming and J lost 4 bases, with 15 bases between them. In germline, CDR1 is SGHNT, CDR2 YYREEE (reference sequence). CDR3 length equals 14 residues.

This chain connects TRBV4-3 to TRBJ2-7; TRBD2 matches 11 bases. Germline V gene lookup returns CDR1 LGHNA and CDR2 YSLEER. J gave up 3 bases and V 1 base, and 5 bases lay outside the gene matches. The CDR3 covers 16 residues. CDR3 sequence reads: CASSQGRLAGLYEQYF. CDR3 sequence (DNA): TGCGCCAGCAGCCAAGGGCGACTAGCGGGACTCTACGAGCAGTACTTC.

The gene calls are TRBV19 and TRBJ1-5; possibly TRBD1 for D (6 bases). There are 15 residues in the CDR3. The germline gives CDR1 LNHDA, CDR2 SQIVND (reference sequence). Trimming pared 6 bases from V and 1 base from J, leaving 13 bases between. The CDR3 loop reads CASRAGATSNQPQHF. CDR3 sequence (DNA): TGTGCCAGTAGGGCGGGGGCTACAAGCAATCAGCCCCAGCATTTT.

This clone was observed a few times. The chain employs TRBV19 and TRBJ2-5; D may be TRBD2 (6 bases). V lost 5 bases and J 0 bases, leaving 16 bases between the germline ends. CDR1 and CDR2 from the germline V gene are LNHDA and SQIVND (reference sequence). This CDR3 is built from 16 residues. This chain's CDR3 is CASSDRDSAYQETQYF. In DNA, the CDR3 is TGTGCCAGTAGTGATCGGGACTCCGCATACCAAGAGACCCAGTACTTC.

This CDR3 reads CASSPRIRGGEQYF. The CDR3 coding sequence is TGCGCCAGCAGCCCCCGAATCCGGGGGGGCGAGCAGTACTTC. The chain employs TRBV4-3 and TRBJ2-7; 8 positions agree with TRBD2. Trimming cost V 4 bases and J 6 bases; bases outside gene matches: 8. This CDR3 has 14 residues. The germline CDR1 and CDR2 sequences are LGHNA and YSLEER.

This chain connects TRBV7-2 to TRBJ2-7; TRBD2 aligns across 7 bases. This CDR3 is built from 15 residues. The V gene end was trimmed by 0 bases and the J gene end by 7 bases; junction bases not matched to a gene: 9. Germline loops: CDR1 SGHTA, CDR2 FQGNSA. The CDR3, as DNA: TGTGCCAGCAGCTTAGCGGGAGGGCCCGGACGAGAGCAGTACTTC. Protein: CASSLAGGPGREQYF. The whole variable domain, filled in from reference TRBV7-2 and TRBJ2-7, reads GAGVSQSPSNKVTEKGKDVELRCDPISGHTALYWYRQSLGQGLEFLIYFQGNSAPDKSGLPSDRFSAERTGGSVSTLTIQRTQQEDSAVYLCASSLAGGPGREQYFGPGTRLTVT.

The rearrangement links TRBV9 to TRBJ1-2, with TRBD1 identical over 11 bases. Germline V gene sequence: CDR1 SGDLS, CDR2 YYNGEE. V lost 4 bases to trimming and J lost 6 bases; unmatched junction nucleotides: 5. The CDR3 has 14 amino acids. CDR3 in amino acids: CASSPTGQGDGYTF. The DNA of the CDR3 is TGTGCCAGCAGCCCCACGGGACAGGGGGATGGCTACACCTTC.

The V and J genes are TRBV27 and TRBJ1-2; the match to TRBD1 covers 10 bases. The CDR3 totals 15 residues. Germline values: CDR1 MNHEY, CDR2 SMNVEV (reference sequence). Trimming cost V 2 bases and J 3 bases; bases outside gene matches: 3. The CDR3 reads CASSLGTGEDYGYTF. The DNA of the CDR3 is TGTGCCAGCAGTTTAGGGACAGGGGAAGACTATGGCTACACCTTC.